This TCR beta chain was recovered during a study of blood T cell repertoires in COVID-19. Overall study context: T cells, B-cell-depleted T cells, or PBMCs supplied cDNA or gDNA.

V dropped 3 bases and J dropped 0 bases, with 8 bases sitting between them. CDR3 length equals 14 residues. Germline lookup yields CDR1 WSHSY and CDR2 SAAADI. Libraries were prepared by immunoSEQ multiplex PCR; TCRdb keeps only in-frame clonotypes and omits some of them. The sample holds about 490,000 clones; approximately 83% are singletons and the top ten take 3% to 3.5%. This chain connects TRBV10-2 to TRBJ1-2; no firm D call. The sample taken for sequencing was peripheral blood. This clonotype was obtained from a human donor in a cohort sampled during active COVID-19. The CDR3 sequence: CASSDTTANYGYTF. CDR3 sequence (DNA): TGCGCCAGCAGTGATACCACAGCTAACTATGGCTACACCTTC.